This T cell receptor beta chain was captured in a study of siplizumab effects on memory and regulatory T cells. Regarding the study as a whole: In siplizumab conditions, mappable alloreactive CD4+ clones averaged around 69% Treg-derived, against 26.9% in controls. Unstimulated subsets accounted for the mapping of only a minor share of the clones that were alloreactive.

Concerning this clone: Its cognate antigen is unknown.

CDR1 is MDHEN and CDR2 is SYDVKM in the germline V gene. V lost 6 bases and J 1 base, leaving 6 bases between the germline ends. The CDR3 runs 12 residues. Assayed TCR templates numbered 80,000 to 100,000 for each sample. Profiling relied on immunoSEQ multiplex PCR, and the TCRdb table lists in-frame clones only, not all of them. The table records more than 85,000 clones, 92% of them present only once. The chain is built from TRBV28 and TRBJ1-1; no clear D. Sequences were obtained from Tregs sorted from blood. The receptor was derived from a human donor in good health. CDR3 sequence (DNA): TGTGCCAGCAGATACAGGAACACTGAAGCTTTCTTT. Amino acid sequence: CASRYRNTEAFF.